The entry that follows covers one T cell receptor (beta chain) sequence. No antigen is known for it. It has no much larger one-base neighbor in the sample; base qualities were not kept. Ficoll-Paque density gradient centrifugation was the method used to isolate PBMCs. Trimming takes 7 bases off V and 3 bases off J; junction bases not matched to a gene: 10. Taken from the germline V gene, the CDR1 and CDR2 loops are MNHEY and SVGAGI. The CDR3 spans 15 residues, from the cysteine through the phenylalanine. Only CDR3 DNA is held: 45 bases, read in frame from base 1. This entry is derived from a study of T-cell memory formation after mild COVID-19 (dated by TCRdb to about 2021). Context from the whole study: TCR sequence clusters from the two donors were largely donor specific. The cohort was made up of two young adult volunteers, one female and one male, who were previously healthy. Longitudinal TCRalpha and TCRbeta repertoire sequencing tracked T-cell clones expanding and contracting after mild COVID-19 in a couple of donors. General findings and caveats noted by the study authors: The second-wave clones that peaked on day 37 were not confirmed to be SARS-CoV-2 specific. Contracting CD4+ clones were found mainly in CM and EM memory subsets, while CD8+ clones were enriched in EMRA. The study included only two mild cases, and larger cohorts that include severe cases with pre-infection samples were judged to be necessary. Some responding clones were detected in pre-infection memory, suggesting pre-existing cross-reactive memory T cells joined the SARS-CoV-2 response. Clones contracting from day 15 to 85 had balanced CD4/CD8 phenotypes, while a second wave expanding from day 15 to 37 was biased towards CD4+.

Sequencing instrument: Illumina NovaSeq 6000. TCRalpha and TCRbeta cDNA libraries were constructed by 5'RACE with constant-segment primers, with sample barcodes and unique molecular identifiers being introduced. Trizol reagent was used to extract RNA from every sample. Libraries were amplified in two PCR steps, with a second sample barcode and Illumina TruSeq adapters added in the second step. Sequencing of the libraries was done on an Illumina NovaSeq, producing 2 x 150 bp paired-end reads. In the authors' own workflow: Reads were demultiplexed and collapsed into UMI-guided consensus sequences with migec v1.2.7. Using mixcr v2.1.11, the UMI consensuses were aligned to TRA and TRB V and J templates and assembled into clonotypes. A clonotype was counted as expanded or contracted only when both edgeR and NoisET called the clonotype significant, with the noise models trained on biological replicates. For edgeR calls, the thresholds were a false discovery rate-adjusted p below 0.01 and a log2 fold-change of 1. As an exploratory analysis of dynamics, max-normalized trajectories of the 1000 most abundant clonotypes were examined with PCA combined with hierarchical clustering. The CD4 or CD8 phenotype of responding clones was assigned using the separately sequenced CD4+ and CD8+ repertoires. The public reads were quality trimmed at Q25 with fastp and then assembled into clones with MiXCR by TCRdb, keeping productive beta chains. Records with the same CDR3 protein are collapsed into one entry carrying the most frequent genes and DNA. The V and J calls were not made by the authors but by TCRdb's processing. This sample holds about 47,000 distinct CDR3 sequences; roughly 9.8% were observed only once. The ten largest make up about 11% of the sample.

The clonotype comes from an adult woman who had mild COVID-19 (a few samples of this study predate the infection). The sample titles of this study are shuffled in the database, so cell type and time point are left out; the donor was told from shared clones. Rearrangement joined TRBV6-5 to TRBJ2-3, with 7 bases in between that match TRBD2. The material sequenced was PBMCs or a T cell subset sorted from them (not recorded which). The nucleotide sequence reads TGTGCCAGCATCCCCCCTGGCGGGGGTACAGATACGCAGTATTTT. This is translated as CASIPPGGGTDTQYF.